A single sample gave rise to the 9 T cell receptor beta chains below, sequenced in a study of shared clonotypes between healthy human individuals (dated by TCRdb to between 2020 and 2021). Library generation was performed with the immunoSEQ multiplex PCR assay. TCRdb stores this immuneACCESS table with in-frame sequences only. Part of the clones is absent; in the studies checked, under half of the shortfall reflects unresolved V genes, and no reason is known for the rest. This sample is represented by approximately 1,000,000 clones; around 77% of them were singletons. Over 0.8% of the sample goes to the ten largest clones. Sequenced: memory CD4+ T cells from PBMCs. The intended sense of this specimen's cell subset or site label: CD45RA-negative fraction. Receptors were obtained from a young man in good health. Some clones in this sample may be carry-over from other donors' samples.

This sequence joins TRBV7-3 and TRBJ2-7, with TRBD1 matching over 7 bases. This CDR3 spans 13 amino acids. Losses at the gene ends were 5 bases for V and 4 bases for J; bases not matched to a gene: 5. From germline, CDR1 is SGHTA and CDR2 FQGTGA. The CDR3 reads CASSPYRGYEQYF. In DNA form, the CDR3 reads TGTGCCAGCAGCCCATACAGGGGTTACGAGCAGTACTTC.

J is TRBJ1-2 and V is TRBV25-1, with D tentatively TRBD1 (6 bases). The germline gives CDR1 MGHDK, CDR2 SYGVNS. V lost 8 bases to trimming and J lost 2 bases, with 18 bases between them. The CDR3 length is 15 residues. The CDR3 region is CASSGTPTQNYGYTF. CDR3 DNA sequence: TGTGCCAGCTCTGGGACACCAACTCAAAACTATGGCTACACCTTC.

The chain couples TRBV5-4 to TRBJ1-3, with D possibly matching TRBD1 (5 bases). The CDR3 extends over 15 amino acids. V lost 0 bases and J 3 bases, leaving 10 bases between the germline ends. Germline V CDR1 and CDR2: SGHNT, YYREEE (reference sequence). The CDR3 DNA is TGTGCCAGCAGCTTGGACGGGGGTAATGGAAACACCATATATTTT. It is translated as CASSLDGGNGNTIYF. Full variable domain (rest looked up from reference TRBV5-4 and TRBJ1-3): ETGVTQSPTHLIKTRGQQVTLRCSSQSGHNTVSWYQQALGQGPQFIFQYYREEENGRGNFPPRFSGLQFPNYSSELNVNALELDDSALYLCASSLDGGNGNTIYFGEGSWLTVV.

This clone was seen more than once but under ten times. J is TRBJ1-5 and V is TRBV4-2, with D tentatively TRBD1 (5 bases). The CDR3 sequence is 15 residues long. Per the germline V gene, CDR1 is LGHNA and CDR2 is YNFKEQ. The ends were cut back, 6 bases at V and 0 bases at J, with 12 bases in the middle. In DNA, the CDR3 is TGTGCCAGCAGTCCCGGGACGGATAGCAATCAGCCCCAGCATTTT. This translates into CASSPGTDSNQPQHF.

This chain uses TRBV28 with TRBJ1-3; the D gene is possibly TRBD1 (6 bases). CDR3 length: 15 amino acids. Trimming took off 11 bases at V and 0 bases at J, with 17 bases between the two ends. CDR1 is MDHEN and CDR2 is SYDVKM in the germline V gene. The CDR3 DNA follows: TGTGCCTGCCTCCCCAGGGGCTCCTCTGGAAACACCATATATTTT. Amino acids: CACLPRGSSGNTIYF.

This clone was seen only a few times. Other DNA sequences of this sample code for an identical CDR3. This chain links TRBV2 with TRBJ2-7, with D hard to call. Germline-derived CDR1 and CDR2 are SNHLY and FYNNEI. The CDR3 is 11 residues long. V was clipped by 2 bases and J by 6 bases, with 5 bases between them. The CDR3 reads CASSERTEQYF. The CDR3 nucleotides read TGTGCCAGCAGTGAACGAACCGAGCAGTACTTC.

The chain links TRBV5-1 to TRBJ1-5, with TRBD1 as a possible D gene (6 bases). Germline V gives CDR1 SGHRS, CDR2 YFSETQ. V gave up 0 bases and J gave up 6 bases, with 13 bases separating them. This CDR3 region has 15 residues. As DNA, the CDR3 is TGCGCCAGCAGCTTGGGGCAGGGGATGGGTCAGCCCCAGCATTTT. Translating gives CASSLGQGMGQPQHF.

In this sample, this clone turned up many times. This chain links TRBV11-2 with TRBJ2-5; TRBD2 is a possible D gene (6 bases). V lost 4 bases to trimming and J lost 1 base, with 13 bases between them. Germline loops: CDR1 SGHAT, CDR2 FQNNGV. The CDR3 has 15 residues. CDR3 in DNA: TGTGCCAGCAGCTCAAGACGGACTATCCAAGAGACCCAGTACTTC. This codes for CASSSRRTIQETQYF.

Note on this clone: Other DNA sequences within the sample encode an identical CDR3. The chain recombines TRBV18 with TRBJ1-4; D not resolved. CDR1 is KGHSH and CDR2 is LQKENI in the germline V gene. V gave up 2 bases and J gave up 5 bases, with 6 bases separating them. The CDR3 has 13 amino acids. The DNA of the CDR3 is TGTGCCAGCTCACCAGACTTGAATGAAAAACTGTTTTTT. This codes for CASSPDLNEKLFF. The full variable domain, rest sourced from reference TRBV18 and TRBJ1-4, is NAGVMQNPRHLVRRRGQEARLRCSPMKGHSHVYWYRQLPEEGLKFMVYLQKENIIDESGMPKERFSAEFPKEGPSILRIQQVVRGDSAAYFCASSPDLNEKLFFGSGTQLSVL.